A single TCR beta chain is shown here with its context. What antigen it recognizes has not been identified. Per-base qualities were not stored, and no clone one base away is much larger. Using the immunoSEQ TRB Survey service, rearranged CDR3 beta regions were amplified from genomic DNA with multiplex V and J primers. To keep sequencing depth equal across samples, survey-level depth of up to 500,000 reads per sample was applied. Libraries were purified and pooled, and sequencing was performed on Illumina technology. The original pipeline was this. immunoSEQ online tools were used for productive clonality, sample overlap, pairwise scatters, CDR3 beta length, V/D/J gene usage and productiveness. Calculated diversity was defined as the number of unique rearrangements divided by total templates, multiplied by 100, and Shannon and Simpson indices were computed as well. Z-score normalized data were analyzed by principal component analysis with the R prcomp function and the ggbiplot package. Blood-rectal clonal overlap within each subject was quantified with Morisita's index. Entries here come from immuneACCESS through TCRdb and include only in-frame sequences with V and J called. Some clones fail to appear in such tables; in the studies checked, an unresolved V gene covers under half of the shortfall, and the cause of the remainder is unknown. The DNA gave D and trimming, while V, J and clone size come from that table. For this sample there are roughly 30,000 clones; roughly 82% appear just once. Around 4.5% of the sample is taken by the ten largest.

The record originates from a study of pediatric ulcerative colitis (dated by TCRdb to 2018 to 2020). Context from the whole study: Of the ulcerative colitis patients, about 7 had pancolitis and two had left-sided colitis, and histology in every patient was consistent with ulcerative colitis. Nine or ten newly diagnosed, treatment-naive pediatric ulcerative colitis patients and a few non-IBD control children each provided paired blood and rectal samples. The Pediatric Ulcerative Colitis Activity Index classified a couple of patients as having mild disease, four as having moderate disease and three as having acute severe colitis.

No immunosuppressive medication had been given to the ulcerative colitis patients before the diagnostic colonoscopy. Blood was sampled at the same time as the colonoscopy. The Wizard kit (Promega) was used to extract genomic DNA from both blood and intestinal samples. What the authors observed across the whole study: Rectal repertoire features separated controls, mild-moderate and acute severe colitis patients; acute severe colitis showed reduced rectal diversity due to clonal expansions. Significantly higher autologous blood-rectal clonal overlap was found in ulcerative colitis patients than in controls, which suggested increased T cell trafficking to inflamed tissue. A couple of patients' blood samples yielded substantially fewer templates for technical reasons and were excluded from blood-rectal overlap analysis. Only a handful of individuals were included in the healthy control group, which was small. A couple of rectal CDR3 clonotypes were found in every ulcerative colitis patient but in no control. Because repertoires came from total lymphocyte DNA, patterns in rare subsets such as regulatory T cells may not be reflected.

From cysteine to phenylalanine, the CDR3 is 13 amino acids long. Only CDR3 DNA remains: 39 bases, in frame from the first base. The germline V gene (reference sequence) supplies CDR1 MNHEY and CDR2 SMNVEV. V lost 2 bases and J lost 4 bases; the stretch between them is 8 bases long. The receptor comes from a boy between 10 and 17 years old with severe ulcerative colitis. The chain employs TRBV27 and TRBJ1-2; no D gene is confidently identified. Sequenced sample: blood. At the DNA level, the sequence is TGTGCCAGCAGTTTAGGGGAAAGCTATGGCTACACCTTC. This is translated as CASSLGESYGYTF.